This T cell receptor (beta chain) appears in the sequencing data of a study of shared clonotypes between healthy human individuals. This table comes from immunoSEQ multiplex PCR, and its TCRdb copy is limited to in-frame clones, with some not included. Here the sample spans 980,000 or so clones, 70% to 85% being singletons. V dropped 4 bases and J dropped 4 bases, with 10 bases sitting between them. Germline CDR1 reads MNHNS; CDR2 reads SASEGT. The CDR3 extends over 14 amino acids. The origin of this receptor is a man between 18 and 35 years old in good health. The sample was memory CD4+ T cells sorted from blood. The sample's subset: CD45RA-negative fraction. The chain is built from TRBV6-1 and TRBJ1-4, with a possible D match to TRBD1 (5 bases). CDR3 DNA sequence: TGTGCCAGCAGTGTGGGGGGAATTAATGAAAAACTGTTTTTT. Amino acid sequence: CASSVGGINEKLFF.